Included here is one T cell receptor (beta chain) sequence, with context. This sample was taken from a study of shared T cell receptors in the human thymus. Profiled with immunoSEQ multiplex PCR; TCRdb holds only in-frame clones, not every one. This table has hundreds of thousands of clones, approximately 87% appearing once. Germline V gene data show CDR1 as MDHEN and CDR2 as SYDVKM. V lost 2 bases to trimming and J lost 0 bases, with 16 bases between them. The CDR3 is 17 residues long. Separately, the same data were catalogued under a study of human thymus T cells. That work states: Infants served as donors; they were healthy and Finnish and were having corrective surgery for congenital heart defects. Resections obtained during corrective heart surgery supplied the thymus tissue. Seemingly biased V and J gene usage marked thymic and blood repertoires. Highly overlapping thymic repertoires in unrelated individuals were reported by related research.

The specimen sequenced was thymocytes. The chain recombines TRBV28 with TRBJ1-2; D is perhaps TRBD1 (5 bases). This sequence originates from a boy in the first two years of life with a congenital heart defect. The CDR3 loop reads CASSLETVDEANYGYTF. As DNA, the CDR3 is TGTGCCAGCAGTTTAGAGACAGTCGACGAGGCTAACTATGGCTACACCTTC.